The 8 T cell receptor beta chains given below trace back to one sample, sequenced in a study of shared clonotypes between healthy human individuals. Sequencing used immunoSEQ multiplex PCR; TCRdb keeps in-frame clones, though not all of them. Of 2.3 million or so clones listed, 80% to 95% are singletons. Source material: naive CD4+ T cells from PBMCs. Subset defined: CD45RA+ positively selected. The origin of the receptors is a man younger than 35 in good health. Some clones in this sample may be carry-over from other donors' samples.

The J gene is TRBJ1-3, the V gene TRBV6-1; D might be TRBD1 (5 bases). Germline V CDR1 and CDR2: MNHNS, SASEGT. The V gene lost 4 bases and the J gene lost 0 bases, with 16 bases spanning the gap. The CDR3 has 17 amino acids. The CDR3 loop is CASSAQGPPGSGNTIYF. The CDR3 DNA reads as TGTGCCAGCAGTGCTCAGGGACCCCCCGGCTCTGGAAACACCATATATTTT.

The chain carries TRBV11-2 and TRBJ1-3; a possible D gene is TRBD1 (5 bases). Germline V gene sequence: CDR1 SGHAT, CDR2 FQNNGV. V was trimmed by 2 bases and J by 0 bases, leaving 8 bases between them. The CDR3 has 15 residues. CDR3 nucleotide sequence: TGTGCCAGCAGCTTAAGCAGGGCCTCTGGAAACACCATATATTTT. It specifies CASSLSRASGNTIYF.

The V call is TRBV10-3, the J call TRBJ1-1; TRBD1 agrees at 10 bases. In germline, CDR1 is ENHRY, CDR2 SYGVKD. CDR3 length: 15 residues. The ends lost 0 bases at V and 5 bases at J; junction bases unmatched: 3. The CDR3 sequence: CAISESGQGKTEAFF. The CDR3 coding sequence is TGTGCCATCAGTGAGTCGGGACAGGGGAAGACTGAAGCTTTCTTT.

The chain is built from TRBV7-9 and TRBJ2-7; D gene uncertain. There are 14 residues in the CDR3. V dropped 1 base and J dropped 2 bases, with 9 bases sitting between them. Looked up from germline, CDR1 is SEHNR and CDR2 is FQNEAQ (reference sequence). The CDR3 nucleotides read TGTGCCAGCAGCTTAGGTACGGCTACCTACGAGCAGTACTTC. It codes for CASSLGTATYEQYF.

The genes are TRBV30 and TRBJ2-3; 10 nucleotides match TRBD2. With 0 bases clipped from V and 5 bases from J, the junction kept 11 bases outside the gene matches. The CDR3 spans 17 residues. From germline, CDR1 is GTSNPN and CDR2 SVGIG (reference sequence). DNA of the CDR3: TGTGCCTGGAGTGTTAGAACTAGCGGGAAAGCAGGAGATACGCAGTATTTT. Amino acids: CAWSVRTSGKAGDTQYF.

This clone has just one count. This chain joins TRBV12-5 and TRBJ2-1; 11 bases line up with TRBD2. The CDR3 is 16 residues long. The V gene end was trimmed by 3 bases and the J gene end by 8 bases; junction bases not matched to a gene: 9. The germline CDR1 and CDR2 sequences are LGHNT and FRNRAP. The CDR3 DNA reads TGTGCTAGTGGTTTAAGATTAGCGGGAGGGATCGATGAGCAGTTCTTC. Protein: CASGLRLAGGIDEQFF. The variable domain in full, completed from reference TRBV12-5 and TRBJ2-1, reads DARVTQTPRHKVTEMGQEVTMRCQPILGHNTVFWYRQTMMQGLELLAYFRNRAPLDDSGMPKDRFSAEMPDATLATLKIQPSEPRDSAVYFCASGLRLAGGIDEQFFGPGTRLTVL.

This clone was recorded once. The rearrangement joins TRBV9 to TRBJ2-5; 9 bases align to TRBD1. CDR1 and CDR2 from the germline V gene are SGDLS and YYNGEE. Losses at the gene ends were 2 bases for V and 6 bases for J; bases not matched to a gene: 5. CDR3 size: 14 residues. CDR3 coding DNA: TGTGCCAGCAGCGTCGGGACAGGGCCCAAGACCCAGTACTTC. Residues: CASSVGTGPKTQYF.

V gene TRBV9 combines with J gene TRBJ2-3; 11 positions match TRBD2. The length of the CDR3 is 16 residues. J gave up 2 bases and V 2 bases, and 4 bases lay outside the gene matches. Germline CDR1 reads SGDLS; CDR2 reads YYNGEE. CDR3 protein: CASSVIAGGTTDTQYF. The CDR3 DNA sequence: TGTGCCAGCAGCGTCATAGCGGGAGGGACCACAGATACGCAGTATTTT.